Below, one T cell receptor beta chain is given with its context. Its antigen remains unidentified. This sample stems from a study of cytomegalovirus exposure and HLA in healthy donors. At the level of the study: Out of 398 genotyped donors, 81% belonged to the Caucasian-associated ancestry cluster.

Use of 60 Vbeta and 13 Jbeta primers characterized the PCR. Generated by immunoSEQ multiplex PCR, the TCRdb table keeps only in-frame clones and is missing some. The sample yields over 150,000 clones, about 88% seen once. Study conclusions and caveats: Across donors, sequencing depth was assumed by presence/absence analyses to be roughly uniform. Previously analyzed data showed that most TCR beta V segments were productive at a frequency of about 87% or about 30%. Cytomegalovirus-associated status was assigned to some 160 TCR beta chains.

Germline trimming cut 3 bases from V and 3 bases from J; bases unmatched to any gene: 2. The germline CDR1 and CDR2 sequences are SGHNT and YYREEE (reference sequence). The length of the CDR3 is 16 residues. Sample: PBMCs. The chain couples TRBV5-4 to TRBJ2-3; 15 bases align to TRBD2. The clonotype originates from a man in his thirties or forties in good health and CMV-seropositive. CDR3 DNA: TGTGCCAGCAGCTCGGGGACTAGCGGGAGGACAGATACGCAGTATTTT. Its translation is CASSSGTSGRTDTQYF.